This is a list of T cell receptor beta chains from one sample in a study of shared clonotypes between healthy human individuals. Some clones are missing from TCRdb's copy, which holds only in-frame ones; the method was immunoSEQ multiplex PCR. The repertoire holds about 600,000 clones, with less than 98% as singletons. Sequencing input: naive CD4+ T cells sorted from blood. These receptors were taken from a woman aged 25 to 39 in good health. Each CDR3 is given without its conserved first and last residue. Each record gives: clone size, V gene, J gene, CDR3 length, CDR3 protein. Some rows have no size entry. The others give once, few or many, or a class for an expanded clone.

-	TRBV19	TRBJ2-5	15	ASSTTGLAGGGETQY
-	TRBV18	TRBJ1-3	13	ASSPTEGARDTIY
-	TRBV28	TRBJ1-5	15	ASKGRGSGVGNQPQH
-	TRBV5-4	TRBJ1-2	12	ASSSTRPTYGYT
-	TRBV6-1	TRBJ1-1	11	ASAGQENTEAF
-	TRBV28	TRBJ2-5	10	ASSFGGETQY
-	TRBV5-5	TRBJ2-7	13	ASSKLVVGENEQY
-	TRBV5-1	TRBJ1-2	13	ATQRLPGGANGYT
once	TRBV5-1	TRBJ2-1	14	ASSLKGGRSYNEQF
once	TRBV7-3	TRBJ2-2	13	ASSYIGGVSGELF
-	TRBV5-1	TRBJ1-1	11	ASSLSLNTEAF
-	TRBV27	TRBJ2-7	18	ASSPTQLAGVRWSSYEQY
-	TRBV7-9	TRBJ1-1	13	ASSPQTGSYTEAF
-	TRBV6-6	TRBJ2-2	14	ASSYSKGGGPGELF
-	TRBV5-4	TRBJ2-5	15	ASSFPGQGAVGETQY
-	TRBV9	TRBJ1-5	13	ASSVGQGLNQPQH
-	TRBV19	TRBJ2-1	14	ASSSGTGARYNEQF
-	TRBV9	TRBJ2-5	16	ASSATGLGFSGIETQY
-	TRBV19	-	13	ASSAGGTGTYEQY
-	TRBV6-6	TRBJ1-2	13	ASSRGSTDTYGYT
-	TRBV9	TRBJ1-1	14	ASSGWVGGYRTEAF
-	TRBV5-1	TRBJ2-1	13	ASSSGQGVYNEQF
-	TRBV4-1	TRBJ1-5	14	ASSFGQGASNQPQH
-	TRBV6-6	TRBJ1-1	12	ASSSPGTESEAF
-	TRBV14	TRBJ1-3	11	ASSQDRAHTIY
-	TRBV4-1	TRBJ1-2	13	ASSPGPRGRSGYT
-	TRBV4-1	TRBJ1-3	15	ASSQDRDYLAGNTIY
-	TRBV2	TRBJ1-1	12	ASSRQYSNTEAF
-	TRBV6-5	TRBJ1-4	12	ASSSLQGNEKLF
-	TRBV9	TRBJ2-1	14	ASSRTSGSSYNEQF
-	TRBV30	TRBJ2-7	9	AWRVSYEQY
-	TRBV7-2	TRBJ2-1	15	ASSLKVSWTGSHEQF
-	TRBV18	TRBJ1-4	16	ASSPGTFGTATNEKLF
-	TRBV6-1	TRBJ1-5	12	ASSGPYSNQPQH
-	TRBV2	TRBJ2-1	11	ASSGDRVDEQF
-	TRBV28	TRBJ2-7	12	ASRDTSGAYEQY
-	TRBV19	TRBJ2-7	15	ASSGRGGAQSSYEQY
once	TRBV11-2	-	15	ASSLVASGLSSYEQY
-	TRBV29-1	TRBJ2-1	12	SVGRAGAYNEQF
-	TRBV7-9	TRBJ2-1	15	ASSFYPTGLAGVEQF
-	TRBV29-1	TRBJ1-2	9	SVDRQYGYT
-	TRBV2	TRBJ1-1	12	ASSYGTVVTEAF
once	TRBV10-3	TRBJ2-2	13	AISEGNVNTGELF
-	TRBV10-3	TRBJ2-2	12	AISSLASTGELF
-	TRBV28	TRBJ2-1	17	ASSPNSGVPSYSYNEQF
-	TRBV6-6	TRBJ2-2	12	ASSGADRTGELF
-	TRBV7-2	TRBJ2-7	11	ASSLLAAYEQY
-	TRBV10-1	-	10	ASEVGGYEQY
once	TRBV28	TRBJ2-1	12	ASMAGVSYNEQF
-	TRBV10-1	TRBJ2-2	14	ASSESWTGNTGELF
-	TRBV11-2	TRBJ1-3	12	ASSFQGSGNTIY
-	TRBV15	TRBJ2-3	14	ATSDRLAGERDTQY
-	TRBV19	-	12	ASSIAGADYEQY
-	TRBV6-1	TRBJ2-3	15	ASSEAALAASTDTQY